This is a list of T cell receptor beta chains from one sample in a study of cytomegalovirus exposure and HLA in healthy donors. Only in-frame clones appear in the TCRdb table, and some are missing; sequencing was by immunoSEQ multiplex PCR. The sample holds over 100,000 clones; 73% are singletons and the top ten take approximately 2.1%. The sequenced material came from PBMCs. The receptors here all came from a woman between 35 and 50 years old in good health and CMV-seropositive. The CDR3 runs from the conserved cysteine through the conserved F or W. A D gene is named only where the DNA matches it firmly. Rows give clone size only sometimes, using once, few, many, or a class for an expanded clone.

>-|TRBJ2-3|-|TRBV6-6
CASSRTADTDTQYF
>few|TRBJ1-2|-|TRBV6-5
CASSRSGDGYTF
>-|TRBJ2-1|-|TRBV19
CASSSRLGGYNEQFF
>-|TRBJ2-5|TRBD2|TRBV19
CASSFPSGSGHETQYF
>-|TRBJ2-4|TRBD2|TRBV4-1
CASSQNPTSGSQKNIQYF
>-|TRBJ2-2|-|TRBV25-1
CASSESVGELFF
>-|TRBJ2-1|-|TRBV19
CASSIGSGAREQFF
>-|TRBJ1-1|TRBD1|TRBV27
CASSRWDSFNTEAFF
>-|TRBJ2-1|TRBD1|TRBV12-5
CASGTLGRGNEQFF
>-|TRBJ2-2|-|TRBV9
CASSAGLVNTGELFF
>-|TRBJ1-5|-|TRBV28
CASSRGGANSNQPQHF
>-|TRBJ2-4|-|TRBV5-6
CASSLAASGGAKNIQYF
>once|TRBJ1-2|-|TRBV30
CAWSVQSGSGYTF
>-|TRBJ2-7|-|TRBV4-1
CASSQGGYTYEQYF
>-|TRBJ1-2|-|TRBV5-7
CASSLRRGNTNYGYTF
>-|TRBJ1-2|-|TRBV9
CASSVGGPGYGYTF
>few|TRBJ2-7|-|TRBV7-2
CASSLAARSGYEQYF
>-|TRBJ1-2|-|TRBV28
CASSSGGGGPGFGGYTF
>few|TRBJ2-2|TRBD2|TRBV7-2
CASSLGLAATGELFF
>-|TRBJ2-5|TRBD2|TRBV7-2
CASSLAPTSGQETQYF
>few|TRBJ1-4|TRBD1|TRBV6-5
CASRKRQGEEKLFF
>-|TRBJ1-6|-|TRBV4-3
CASSQDPKGHSPLHF
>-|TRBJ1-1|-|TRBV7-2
CASSYMPGRMNTEAFF
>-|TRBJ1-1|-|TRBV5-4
CASAPLGGVGTEAFF
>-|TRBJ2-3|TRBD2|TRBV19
CASSARVSGNGDTQYF
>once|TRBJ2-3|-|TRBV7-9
CASSSLVTDTQYF
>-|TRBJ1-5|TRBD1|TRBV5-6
CASSSRWDRGYSNQPQHF
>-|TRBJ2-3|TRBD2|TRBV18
CASSPPGSGGAQDTQYF
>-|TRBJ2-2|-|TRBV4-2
CASSQAAGNTGELFF
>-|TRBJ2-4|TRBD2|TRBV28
CASSGLAVGNIQYF
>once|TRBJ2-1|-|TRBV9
CASSPQLLAFRTYNEQFF
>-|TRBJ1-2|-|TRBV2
CASSEDQYRVGSYTF
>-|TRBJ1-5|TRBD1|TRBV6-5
CASSYAGGSQPQHF
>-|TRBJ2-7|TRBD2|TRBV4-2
CASSHPTGTSPLEQYF
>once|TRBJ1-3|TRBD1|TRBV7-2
CASSSQGVLSGNTIYF
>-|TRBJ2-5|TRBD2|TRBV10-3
CAISPGTSGGAEETQYF
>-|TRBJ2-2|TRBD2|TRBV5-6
CASSSRLGGGTGELFF
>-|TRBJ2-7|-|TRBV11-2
CASSDTGWGTPYEQYF
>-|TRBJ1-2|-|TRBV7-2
CASSLAISPGQSSYGYTF
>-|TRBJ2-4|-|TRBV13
CASGDSLGGNIQYF
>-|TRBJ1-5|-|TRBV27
CASSFIGGWGLNQPQHF
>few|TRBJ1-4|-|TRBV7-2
CASSLSPQGVREKLFF
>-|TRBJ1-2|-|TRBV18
CASSPTTETGHGYTF
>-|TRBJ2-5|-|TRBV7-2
CASSLGPRQYF
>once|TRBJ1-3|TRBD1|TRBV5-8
CASSLTTGVPGNTIYF
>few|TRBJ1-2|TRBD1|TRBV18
CASSQPGQSYGYTF
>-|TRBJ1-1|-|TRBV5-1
CASSLAHGDLKMNTEAFF
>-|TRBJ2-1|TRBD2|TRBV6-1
CASSFTSGGYNEQFF
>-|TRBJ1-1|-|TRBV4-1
CASSRPDILNTEAFF
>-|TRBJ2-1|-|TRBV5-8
CASTTSNEQFF
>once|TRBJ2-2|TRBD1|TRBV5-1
CASSLEGQARTGELFF
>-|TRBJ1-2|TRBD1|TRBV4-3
CASSPAEDRGYYGYTF
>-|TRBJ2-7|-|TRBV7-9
CASSRVETVILYEQYF
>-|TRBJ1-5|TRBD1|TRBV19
CASSIGTGNQPQHF
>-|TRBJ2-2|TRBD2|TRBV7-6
CASSLQLAGNTGELFF
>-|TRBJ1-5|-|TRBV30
CACKQGGAQPQHF
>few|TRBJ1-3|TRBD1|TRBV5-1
CASSLGQGGSGNTIYF